A single sample is the source of the 10 T cell receptor beta chains below, sequenced in a study of blood T cell repertoires in COVID-19. Assay: immunoSEQ multiplex PCR; the TCRdb copy retains only in-frame clones and omits some. The sample carries some 56,000 clones, roughly nine tenths recorded once. The sample consisted of peripheral blood. The origin of the receptors is an older woman with COVID-19, enrolled during active disease.

The V and J genes are TRBV6-5 and TRBJ2-2; D not resolved. Germline CDR1 and CDR2: MNHEY and SVGAGI. There are 15 residues in the CDR3. The V and J ends lost 6 bases and 4 bases respectively, with 15 bases between them. This chain's CDR3 is CASSQTPSATGELFF. The CDR3 DNA reads TGTGCCAGCAGCCAGACACCCTCGGCCACCGGGGAGCTGTTTTTT.

The CDR3: CASSQDWDSGYTF. The CDR3 DNA reads as TGTGCCAGCAGCCAAGACTGGGACTCTGGCTACACCTTC. This chain joins TRBV3-1 (or the pseudogene TRBV3-2) and TRBJ1-2; D perhaps matches TRBD1 (5 bases). This CDR3 comprises 13 residues. Trimming shortened V by 0 bases and J by 7 bases, and 9 bases separated the two germline ends. Germline CDR1 LGHDT, CDR2 YNNKEL (reference sequence).

This chain uses TRBV5-1 with TRBJ1-1; D is ambiguous. Trimming took off 0 bases at V and 1 base at J, with 4 bases between the two ends. CDR3 length equals 13 residues. CDR1 is SGHRS, CDR2 YFSETQ, per germline. The CDR3 region is CASSLAENTEAFF. CDR3 bases: TGCGCCAGCAGCTTGGCAGAGAACACTGAAGCTTTCTTT.

The V and J genes are TRBV10-2 and TRBJ1-5; 9 positions agree with TRBD1. The CDR3 is 18 residues long. The V gene's germline CDR1 is WSHSY and CDR2 SAAADI. V lost 3 bases, J lost 0 bases, and 9 bases stayed unmatched. The CDR3 sequence is CASSETGGGPYSNQPQHF. The CDR3 DNA is TGCGCCAGCAGTGAAACAGGGGGCGGTCCTTATAGCAATCAGCCCCAGCATTTT.

The chain joins TRBV5-1 to TRBJ2-5, with a tentative D call TRBD2 (5 bases). Trimming removed 2 bases from V and 4 bases from J, with 12 bases in between. The CDR3 extends over 14 amino acids. Germline CDR1 and CDR2: SGHRS and YFSETQ. The CDR3 loop reads CASSFAGKGETQYF. In DNA, the CDR3 is TGCGCCAGCAGCTTTGCCGGGAAGGGAGAGACCCAGTACTTC.

The chain employs TRBV6-5 and TRBJ2-3; no firm D call. V lost 2 bases to trimming and J lost 4 bases, with 10 bases between them. Germline values: CDR1 MNHEY, CDR2 SVGAGI. CDR3 length: 14 residues. CDR3 sequence: CASSYGTRSDTQYF. Written as DNA, the CDR3 is TGTGCCAGCAGTTACGGTACGCGTTCAGATACGCAGTATTTT.

The chain has TRBV10-3 and TRBJ2-7; tentative D call: TRBD2 (5 bases). The V and J ends lost 4 bases and 4 bases respectively, with 14 bases between them. Germline CDR1 ENHRY, CDR2 SYGVKD. The CDR3 length is 14 residues. DNA of the CDR3: TGTGCCATCAGTGGCGGGCCGATTGCGTACGAGCAGTACTTC. Protein sequence: CAISGGPIAYEQYF.

J is TRBJ2-7 and V is TRBV4-1; TRBD2 matches 12 bases. The trim removed 4 bases at V and 5 bases at J, leaving 3 bases unmatched. This CDR3 has 14 amino acids. Germline CDR1 reads MGHRA; CDR2 reads YSYEKL. The CDR3 nucleotides are TGCGCCAGCAGCCTGACTAGCGGGAGTAACGAGCAGTACTTC. Protein sequence: CASSLTSGSNEQYF.

CDR3 in amino acids: CASRTGTGANYGYTF. The CDR3 DNA sequence: TGTGCCAGCAGGACCGGGACAGGAGCTAACTATGGCTACACCTTC. V usage is TRBV2 and J usage is TRBJ1-2, with 8 bases matching TRBD1. The ends lost 6 bases at V and 0 bases at J; junction bases unmatched: 6. The CDR3 totals 15 residues. Germline CDR1 is SNHLY and CDR2 is FYNNEI.

Turning to this clone: Sequence at one end of the junction differs from germline and may be a read error. The rearrangement links TRBV27 to TRBJ2-1, with a tentative D call TRBD2 (7 bases). CDR1 is MNHEY, CDR2 SMNVEV, per germline (reference sequence). The CDR3 extends over 17 amino acids. The CDR3 here is CASSPWSLLARAGAAVF. The CDR3 DNA reads TGTGCCAGCAGCCCGTGGTCCCTACTAGCGCGCGCGGGGGCGGCGGTCTTC.